This T cell receptor beta chain was sequenced during a study of blood T cell repertoires in COVID-19. Study background: The cDNA or gDNA used as material had been derived from T cells, B-cell-depleted T cells, or PBMCs.

Seattle's enrolled individuals joined amid active infection and were then monitored longitudinally. CDR3 length: 15 residues. V gave up 4 bases and J gave up 8 bases, with 20 bases separating them. CDR1 and CDR2 from the germline V gene are SGHTA and FQGNSA. Per the original methods: Using reference gene primer amplification, nucleated cell counts were estimated. The repertoire was sequenced with immunoSEQ multiplex PCR; TCRdb's copy has only in-frame clones and lacks some. V and J calls and clone size are those listed in that table; D and trimming were worked out from the DNA. The repertoire includes tens of thousands of clones, 85% to 90% of them detected once, and more than 6% sits in the top ten.

V gene TRBV7-2 combines with J gene TRBJ1-2; perhaps TRBD1 as D (6 bases). The sequence came from an older woman with COVID-19, enrolled during active disease. Input material: peripheral blood. In DNA form, the CDR3 reads TGTGCCAGCAGCTCGTCCGGAACAGGGAGCCGGGGCTACACCTTC. Protein: CASSSSGTGSRGYTF. Full variable domain (missing parts from reference TRBV7-2 and TRBJ1-2): GAGVSQSPSNKVTEKGKDVELRCDPISGHTALYWYRQSLGQGLEFLIYFQGNSAPDKSGLPSDRFSAERTGGSVSTLTIQRTQQEDSAVYLCASSSSGTGSRGYTFGSGTRLTVV.